Sequencing of this T cell receptor (beta chain) was carried out in a study of T cell responses to AZD1222 COVID-19 vaccine. Study-wide background: Pooled in the analysis were second doses at about 4 or about 12 weeks. Findings of the study overall: Nearly half of unique spike-specific TCRs reportedly avoided B.1.351 and B.1.1.7 mutated regions. Along spike, vaccine-associated CD4 TCRs were found throughout, with dominance at 160-218 and 743-854.

Germline V gene sequence: CDR1 SNHLY, CDR2 FYNNEI. This CDR3 is built from 15 residues. V lost 11 bases and J lost 0, with 17 bases in between. Using immunoSEQ multiplex PCR, the repertoire was profiled, and TCRdb retains in-frame clones only, with some absent. The profile shows over 100,000 clones, 85% to 90% of them singletons. As for this clone: The target antigen is unknown.

The sequencing here drew on peripheral blood, taken on day 0 of AZD1222 vaccination. This chain links TRBV2 with TRBJ1-5; perhaps TRBD1 as D (5 bases). This sequence originates from an adult in good health. In DNA, the CDR3 is TGTGCCTGCAAAGCGGGGGGGTTTAGCAATCAGCCCCAGCATTTT. The encoded protein is CACKAGGFSNQPQHF.